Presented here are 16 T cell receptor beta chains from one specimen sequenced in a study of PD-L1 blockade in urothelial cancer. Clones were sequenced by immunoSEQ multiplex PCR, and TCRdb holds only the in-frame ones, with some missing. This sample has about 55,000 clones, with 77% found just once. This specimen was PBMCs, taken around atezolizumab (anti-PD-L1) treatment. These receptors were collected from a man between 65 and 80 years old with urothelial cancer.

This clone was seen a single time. The CDR3 DNA reads as TGTGCCAGTACCGAATCCCCCCTGACAGGGGGCGGGGAGACCCAGTACTTC. Amino acids: CASTESPLTGGGETQYF. The genes are TRBV19 and TRBJ2-5; 10 bases are a match to TRBD1. With V trimmed by 7 bases and J by 5 bases, 16 bases remained unmatched. The CDR3 has 17 amino acids. In germline, CDR1 is LNHDA, CDR2 SQIVND (reference sequence).

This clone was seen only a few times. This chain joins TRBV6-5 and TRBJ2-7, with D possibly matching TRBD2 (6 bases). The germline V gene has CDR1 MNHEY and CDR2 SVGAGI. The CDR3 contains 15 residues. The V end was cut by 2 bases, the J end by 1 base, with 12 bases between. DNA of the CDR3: TGTGCCAGCAGTTACGGAGGGTCCTTGTCCTACGAGCAGTACTTC. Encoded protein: CASSYGGSLSYEQYF.

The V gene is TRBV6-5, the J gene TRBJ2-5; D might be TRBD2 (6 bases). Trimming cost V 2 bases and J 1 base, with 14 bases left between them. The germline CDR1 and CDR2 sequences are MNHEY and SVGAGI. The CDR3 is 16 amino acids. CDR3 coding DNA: TGTGCCAGCAGTTACGGGCGGGACGAAAGCCAAGAGACCCAGTACTTC. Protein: CASSYGRDESQETQYF.

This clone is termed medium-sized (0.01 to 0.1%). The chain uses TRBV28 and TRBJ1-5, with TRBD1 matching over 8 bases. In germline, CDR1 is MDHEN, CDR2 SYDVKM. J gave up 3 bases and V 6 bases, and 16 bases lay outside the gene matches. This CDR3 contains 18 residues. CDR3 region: CASRPPPGQGGPNQPQHF. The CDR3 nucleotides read TGTGCCAGCAGGCCTCCCCCCGGACAGGGTGGCCCCAATCAGCCCCAGCATTTT.

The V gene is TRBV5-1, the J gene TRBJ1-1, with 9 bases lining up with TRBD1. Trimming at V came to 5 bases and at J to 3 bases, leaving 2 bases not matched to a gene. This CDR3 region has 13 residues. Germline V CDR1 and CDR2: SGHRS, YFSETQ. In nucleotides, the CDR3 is TGCGCCAGCAGTCGACAGGGGGACACTGAAGCTTTCTTT. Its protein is CASSRQGDTEAFF. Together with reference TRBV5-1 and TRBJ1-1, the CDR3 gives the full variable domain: KAGVTQTPRYLIKTRGQQVTLSCSPISGHRSVSWYQQTPGQGLQFLFEYFSETQRNKGNFPGRFSGRQFSNSRSEMNVSTLELGDSALYLCASSRQGDTEAFFGQGTRLTVV.

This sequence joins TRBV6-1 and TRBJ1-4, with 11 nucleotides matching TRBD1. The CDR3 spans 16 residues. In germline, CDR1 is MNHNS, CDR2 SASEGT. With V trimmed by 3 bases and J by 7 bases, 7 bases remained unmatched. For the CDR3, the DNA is TGTGCCAGCAGTGACCTTGCCGGGACAGGGGGTGAAAAACTGTTTTTT. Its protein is CASSDLAGTGGEKLFF.

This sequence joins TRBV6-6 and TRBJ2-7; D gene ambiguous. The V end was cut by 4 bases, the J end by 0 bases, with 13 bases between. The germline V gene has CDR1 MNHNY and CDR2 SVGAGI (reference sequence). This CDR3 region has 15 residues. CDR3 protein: CASSSPTFHSYEQYF. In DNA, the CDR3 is TGTGCCAGCAGTTCCCCGACTTTTCACTCCTACGAGCAGTACTTC.

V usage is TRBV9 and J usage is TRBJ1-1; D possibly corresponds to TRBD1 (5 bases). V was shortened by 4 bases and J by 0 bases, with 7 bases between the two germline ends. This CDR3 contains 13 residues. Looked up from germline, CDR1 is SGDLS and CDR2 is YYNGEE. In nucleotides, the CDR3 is TGTGCCAGCAGCAAAGGGGTGAACACTGAAGCTTTCTTT. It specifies CASSKGVNTEAFF. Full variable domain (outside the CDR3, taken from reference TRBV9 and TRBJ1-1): DSGVTQTPKHLITATGQRVTLRCSPRSGDLSVYWYQQSLDQGLQFLIQYYNGEERAKGNILERFSAQQFPDLHSELNLSSLELGDSALYFCASSKGVNTEAFFGQGTRLTVV.

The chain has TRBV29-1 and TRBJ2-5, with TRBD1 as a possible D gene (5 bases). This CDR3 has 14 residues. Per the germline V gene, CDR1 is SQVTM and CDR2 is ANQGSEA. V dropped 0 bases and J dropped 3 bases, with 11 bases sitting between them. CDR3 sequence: CSVEEAGFEETQYF. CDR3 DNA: TGCAGCGTTGAAGAAGCAGGGTTTGAAGAGACCCAGTACTTC.

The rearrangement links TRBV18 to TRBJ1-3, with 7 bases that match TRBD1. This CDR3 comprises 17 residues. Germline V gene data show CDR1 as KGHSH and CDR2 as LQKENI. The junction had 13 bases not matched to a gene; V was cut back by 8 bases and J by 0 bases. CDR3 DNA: TGTGCCAGCGGACGAACTCCGGGACAGCTCTCTGGAAACACCATATATTTT. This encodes CASGRTPGQLSGNTIYF.

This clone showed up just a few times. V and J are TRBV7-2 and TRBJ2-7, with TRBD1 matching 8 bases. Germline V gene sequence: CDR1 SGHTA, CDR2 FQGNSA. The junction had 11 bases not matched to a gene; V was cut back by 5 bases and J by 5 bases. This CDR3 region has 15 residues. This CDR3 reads CASSQRAGGFNEQYF. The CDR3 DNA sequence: TGTGCCAGCAGCCAAAGGGCAGGGGGCTTCAACGAGCAGTACTTC.

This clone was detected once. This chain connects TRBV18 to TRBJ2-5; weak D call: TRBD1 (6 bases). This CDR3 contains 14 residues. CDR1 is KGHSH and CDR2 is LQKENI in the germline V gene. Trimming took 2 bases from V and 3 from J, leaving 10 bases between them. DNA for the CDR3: TGTGCCAGCTCACCATCTTCAGGGGAAGAGACCCAGTACTTC. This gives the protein CASSPSSGEETQYF.

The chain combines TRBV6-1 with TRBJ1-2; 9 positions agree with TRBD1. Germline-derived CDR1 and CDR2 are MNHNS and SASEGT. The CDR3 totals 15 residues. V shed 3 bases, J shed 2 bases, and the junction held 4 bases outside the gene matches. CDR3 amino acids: CASSDIGTGNYGYTF. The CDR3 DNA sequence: TGTGCCAGCAGTGATATCGGGACAGGGAACTATGGCTACACCTTC.

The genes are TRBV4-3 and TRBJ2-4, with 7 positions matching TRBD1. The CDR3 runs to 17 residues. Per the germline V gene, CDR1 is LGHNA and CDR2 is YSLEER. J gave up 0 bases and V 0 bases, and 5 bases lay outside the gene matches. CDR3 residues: CASSQDLQGIAKNIQYF. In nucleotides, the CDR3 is TGCGCCAGCAGCCAAGATTTACAGGGGATAGCCAAAAACATTCAGTACTTC.

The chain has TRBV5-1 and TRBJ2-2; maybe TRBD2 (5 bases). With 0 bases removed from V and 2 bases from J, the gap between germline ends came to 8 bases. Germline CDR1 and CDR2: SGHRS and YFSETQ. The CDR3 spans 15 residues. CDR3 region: CASSLGGINTGELFF. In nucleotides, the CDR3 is TGCGCCAGCAGCTTGGGAGGGATAAACACCGGGGAGCTGTTTTTT.

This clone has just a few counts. The CDR3 sequence: CASSPRTGGPYEQYF. As DNA, the CDR3 is TGTGCCAGCTCCCCTAGGACAGGGGGTCCCTACGAGCAGTACTTC. The chain uses TRBV18 and TRBJ2-7, with 10 bases matching TRBD1. The V segment lost 6 bases and the J segment 2 bases; nucleotides outside the gene matches: 7. The V gene's germline CDR1 is KGHSH and CDR2 LQKENI. The length of the CDR3 is 15 residues.